These 10 T cell receptor beta chains share one sample of origin, sequenced in a study of cytomegalovirus exposure and HLA in healthy donors. Researchers ran the PCR with 60 Vbeta and 13 Jbeta primers. The repertoire was sequenced with immunoSEQ multiplex PCR; TCRdb's copy has only in-frame clones and lacks some. In total, the table holds about 67,000 clones. Sequencing was carried out using PBMCs. The origin of the receptors is a man aged 30 to 45 in good health and CMV-seropositive.

The gene calls are TRBV11-3 and TRBJ1-2; D possibly corresponds to TRBD1 (5 bases). Between the trimmed V and J ends, which lost 3 bases and 8 bases, there was a span of 10 bases. Germline V CDR1 and CDR2: SGHNT, YENEEA. The CDR3 runs to 12 residues. The CDR3 sequence: CASSLGGIGYTF. CDR3 DNA: TGTGCCAGCAGCTTGGGGGGGATCGGCTACACCTTC.

This sequence joins TRBV7-9 and TRBJ1-1; 7 bases are shared with TRBD1. Per germline, CDR1 SEHNR and CDR2 FQNEAQ (reference sequence). The length of the CDR3 is 12 residues. Trimming removed 6 bases from V and 8 bases from J; junction bases left unmatched: 6. CDR3 in amino acids: CASRDRDREAFF. DNA for the CDR3: TGTGCCAGCAGAGACCGGGACAGAGAAGCTTTCTTT.

With respect to this clone: The sample contains more than one DNA sequence encoding this CDR3. This rearrangement joins TRBV5-1 to TRBJ2-7; D unclear. The CDR3 extends over 13 amino acids. CDR1 is SGHRS, CDR2 YFSETQ, per germline. V lost 0 bases, J lost 3 bases, and 7 bases lay in between. In DNA form, the CDR3 reads TGCGCCAGCAGCTTGGGGCAGATCTACGAGCAGTACTTC. Residues: CASSLGQIYEQYF.

The chain carries TRBV18 and TRBJ1-1, with TRBD1 as a possible D gene (5 bases). CDR3 size: 14 residues. Germline V gene lookup returns CDR1 KGHSH and CDR2 LQKENI. Trimming left V 3 bases short and J 3 bases short, with 11 bases between. Written as DNA, the CDR3 is TGTGCCAGCTCACCCCGGGGGATGGACACTGAAGCTTTCTTT. Its protein product is CASSPRGMDTEAFF. The whole variable domain, filled in from reference TRBV18 and TRBJ1-1, reads NAGVMQNPRHLVRRRGQEARLRCSPMKGHSHVYWYRQLPEEGLKFMVYLQKENIIDESGMPKERFSAEFPKEGPSILRIQQVVRGDSAAYFCASSPRGMDTEAFFGQGTRLTVV.

The genes are TRBV19 and TRBJ1-5; no definite D call. The V gene's germline CDR1 is LNHDA and CDR2 SQIVND (reference sequence). This CDR3 spans 14 amino acids. Trimming took off 8 bases at V and 4 bases at J, with 15 bases between the two ends. In nucleotides, the CDR3 is TGTGCCAGTCGATTTTGGGGAGGAAATCAGCCCCAGCATTTT. The encoded protein is CASRFWGGNQPQHF.

The chain uses TRBV30 and TRBJ2-7, with D possibly TRBD2 on 6 matching bases. V lost 1 base and J 5 bases, leaving 18 bases between the germline ends. This CDR3 contains 15 residues. CDR1 is GTSNPN, CDR2 SVGIG, per germline (reference sequence). CDR3 DNA: TGTGCCTGGAGTGCCATCGGGGGTTCATGGAACGAGCAGTACTTC. Its translation: CAWSAIGGSWNEQYF.

The chain couples TRBV29-1 to TRBJ1-2, with TRBD1 identical over 11 bases. J lost 6 bases, V lost 2 bases, and 2 bases had no gene match. The CDR3 runs to 13 residues. The germline gives CDR1 SQVTM, CDR2 ANQGSEA. CDR3 nucleotide sequence: TGCAGCGTTGAAACGGACAGGGGGCATGGCTACACCTTC. It specifies CSVETDRGHGYTF.

The rearrangement links TRBV6-5 to TRBJ2-5, with a tentative D call TRBD2 (6 bases). The CDR3 extends over 15 amino acids. Trimming cost V 0 bases and J 5 bases, with 13 bases left between them. Germline V CDR1 and CDR2: MNHEY, SVGAGI. CDR3 DNA sequence: TGTGCCAGCAGTTACTCGAACAGCGGAGGGGAGACCCAGTACTTC. This gives the protein CASSYSNSGGETQYF.

The chain carries TRBV4-1 and TRBJ1-5, with TRBD1 as a possible D gene (6 bases). This CDR3 is 15 amino acids long. CDR1 and CDR2 from the germline V gene are MGHRA and YSYEKL. V was trimmed by 2 bases and J by 9 bases, leaving 17 bases between them. The CDR3 DNA reads as TGCGCCAGCAGCCAATCTCAGGGGCCCGAGAGGCCCCAGCATTTT. Protein: CASSQSQGPERPQHF.

The chain carries TRBV9 and TRBJ2-5, with D maybe TRBD2 (5 bases). Near its end, the DNA agrees better with TRBJ2-7, so the J call may be wrong. The germline V gene encodes CDR1 SGDLS and CDR2 YYNGEE. CDR3 length: 14 residues. The CDR3 sequence: CASSAGVSAYEQYF. CDR3 in DNA: TGTGCCAGCAGCGCCGGGGTTAGCGCCTACGAGCAGTACTTC.